The rows below give T cell receptor beta chains drawn from one sample of a study of T cells after yellow fever vaccination. Each CDR3 protein is one row after TCRdb ran MiXCR on the 5' RACE reads. Of about 320,000 distinct CDR3 sequences listed, 6.8% are singletons. Material: PBMCs, obtained about 49 days after the first yellow fever vaccination. The receptors were sampled from a man younger than 30 who received the YFV17D yellow fever vaccine. Each CDR3 is given with its conserved first and last residue. Fields, in order: J gene, D gene, clone size, V gene, CDR3 DNA, CDR3 protein. The D gene is left open where the match is weak. Not every row has a clone size; where given, it reads once, few, many or a size class.

j_call: TRBJ2-3; d_call: TRBD2; clone_size: NA; v_call: TRBV10-2; cdr3_nt: TGCGCCAGCAGTGAAGGGACTAGCGGTGATACGCAGTATTTT; cdr3_aa: CASSEGTSGDTQYF
j_call: TRBJ2-3; d_call: NA; clone_size: many; v_call: TRBV7-9; cdr3_nt: TGTGCCAGCAGCTCCTACTCGGCCCCCGGCACAGATACGCAGTATTTT; cdr3_aa: CASSSYSAPGTDTQYF
j_call: TRBJ2-1; d_call: TRBD1; clone_size: NA; v_call: TRBV7-2; cdr3_nt: TGTGCCAGCCAGAGTGACAGGGGGAATGAGCAGTTCTTC; cdr3_aa: CASQSDRGNEQFF
j_call: TRBJ2-3; d_call: TRBD2; clone_size: NA; v_call: TRBV28; cdr3_nt: TGTGCCAGCACCCCGTGGAGTAGGTTCACTAGCGGGGGGGCCCGGGATACGCAGTATTTT; cdr3_aa: CASTPWSRFTSGGARDTQYF
j_call: TRBJ2-7; d_call: NA; clone_size: NA; v_call: TRBV2; cdr3_nt: TGTGCCACCTGGGACGGATCCTACGAGCAGTACTTC; cdr3_aa: CATWDGSYEQYF
j_call: TRBJ2-7; d_call: NA; clone_size: NA; v_call: TRBV9; cdr3_nt: TGTGCCAGCAGCGCAACCGAGCAGGGTTACGAGCAGTACTTC; cdr3_aa: CASSATEQGYEQYF
j_call: TRBJ2-3; d_call: NA; clone_size: many; v_call: TRBV20-1; cdr3_nt: TGCAGTGCTTCCAGGGGGGGCGACACAGATACGCAGTATTTT; cdr3_aa: CSASRGGDTDTQYF
j_call: TRBJ2-3; d_call: NA; clone_size: NA; v_call: TRBV4-1; cdr3_nt: TGCGCCAGCAGCCAAACTCAGGGCGGGGATACGCAGTATTTT; cdr3_aa: CASSQTQGGDTQYF
j_call: TRBJ2-2; d_call: NA; clone_size: few; v_call: TRBV29-1; cdr3_nt: TGCAGCGGCTCTTGGGAGGCGAACACCGGGGAGCTGTTTTTT; cdr3_aa: CSGSWEANTGELFF
j_call: TRBJ1-2; d_call: TRBD1; clone_size: NA; v_call: TRBV29-1; cdr3_nt: TGCAGCGTGCCGGGACAGGGGAACTATGGCTACACCTTC; cdr3_aa: CSVPGQGNYGYTF
j_call: TRBJ1-5; d_call: TRBD1; clone_size: NA; v_call: TRBV27; cdr3_nt: TGTGCCAGCAGTACCGACAGGGACAATCAGCCCCAGCATTTT; cdr3_aa: CASSTDRDNQPQHF
j_call: TRBJ2-1; d_call: TRBD1; clone_size: NA; v_call: TRBV12-3/TRBV12-4; cdr3_nt: TGTGCCAGCAGCCGGGGACAGCCCCAGTTCTTC; cdr3_aa: CASSRGQPQFF
j_call: TRBJ2-1; d_call: TRBD1; clone_size: NA; v_call: TRBV20-1; cdr3_nt: TGCAGTGCTAGCCGGGGGGACAGGGGTTTTGGTGAGCAGTTCTTC; cdr3_aa: CSASRGDRGFGEQFF
j_call: TRBJ1-2; d_call: NA; clone_size: few; v_call: TRBV20-1; cdr3_nt: TGCAGTGCCGCCGGGACGGTCGGAGGTGGCTACACCTTC; cdr3_aa: CSAAGTVGGGYTF
j_call: TRBJ2-1; d_call: TRBD2; clone_size: few; v_call: TRBV7-2; cdr3_nt: TGTGCCAGCAGACTGACTAGCGGGAGACTCGGGAATGAGCAGTTCTTC; cdr3_aa: CASRLTSGRLGNEQFF
j_call: TRBJ2-7; d_call: NA; clone_size: many; v_call: TRBV5-1; cdr3_nt: TGCGCCAGCAGTTATGACAGGACCTACGAGCAGTACTTC; cdr3_aa: CASSYDRTYEQYF
j_call: TRBJ2-3; d_call: TRBD2; clone_size: few; v_call: TRBV9; cdr3_nt: TGTGCCAGCAGCGTAGAAAGAGCGGGGGGCACAGATACGCAGTATTTT; cdr3_aa: CASSVERAGGTDTQYF
j_call: TRBJ2-1; d_call: NA; clone_size: few; v_call: TRBV7-2; cdr3_nt: TGTGCCAGCAGCTTTCTATTCTACAATGAGCAGTTCTTC; cdr3_aa: CASSFLFYNEQFF
j_call: TRBJ2-5; d_call: TRBD2; clone_size: many; v_call: TRBV3-1; cdr3_nt: TGTGCCAGCAGCCATTATATAGCGGGGACGCAAGAGACCCAGTACTTC; cdr3_aa: CASSHYIAGTQETQYF
j_call: TRBJ1-1; d_call: NA; clone_size: few; v_call: TRBV11-1; cdr3_nt: TGTGCCAGCAGCTTAGCGCAGAGGGGGACCAACACTGAAGCTTTCTTT; cdr3_aa: CASSLAQRGTNTEAFF
j_call: TRBJ1-1; d_call: TRBD1; clone_size: NA; v_call: TRBV5-1; cdr3_nt: TGCGCCAGCAGCTTGGCCAGGGGGACCATGAACACTGAAGCTTTCTTT; cdr3_aa: CASSLARGTMNTEAFF
j_call: TRBJ1-1; d_call: NA; clone_size: many; v_call: TRBV24-1; cdr3_nt: TGTGCCACCAGATTCGGTGAAGCTTTCTTT; cdr3_aa: CATRFGEAFF
j_call: TRBJ2-6; d_call: NA; clone_size: NA; v_call: TRBV12-3/TRBV12-4; cdr3_nt: TGTGCCAGCGAGCAGTCTTGGGCCAACGTCCTGACTTTC; cdr3_aa: CASEQSWANVLTF
j_call: TRBJ2-3; d_call: NA; clone_size: NA; v_call: TRBV7-3; cdr3_nt: TGTGCCAGCGCGGAGGGTAGGGAACCCACAGATACGCAGTATTTT; cdr3_aa: CASAEGREPTDTQYF
j_call: TRBJ1-1; d_call: NA; clone_size: few; v_call: TRBV10-3; cdr3_nt: TGTGCCATCATATTCCCAAATGGTGAAGCTTTCTTT; cdr3_aa: CAIIFPNGEAFF
j_call: TRBJ1-2; d_call: NA; clone_size: NA; v_call: TRBV12-3/TRBV12-4; cdr3_nt: TGTGCCAGCAGTTTCTTACTAGTGGAGGAGGGCTACACCTTC; cdr3_aa: CASSFLLVEEGYTF
j_call: TRBJ2-4; d_call: NA; clone_size: NA; v_call: TRBV9; cdr3_nt: TGTGCCAGCAGCGATGCCCGGGACATGGAAAACATTCAGTACTTC; cdr3_aa: CASSDARDMENIQYF
j_call: TRBJ2-5; d_call: NA; clone_size: NA; v_call: TRBV7-8; cdr3_nt: TGTGCCAGCAGCTTAGGCCGGGACACGGAGGAGACCCAGTACTTC; cdr3_aa: CASSLGRDTEETQYF
j_call: TRBJ2-7; d_call: NA; clone_size: few; v_call: TRBV6-1; cdr3_nt: TGTGCCAGCAGGCTTACCGGGTCATTCTACGAGCAGTACTTC; cdr3_aa: CASRLTGSFYEQYF
j_call: TRBJ2-2; d_call: NA; clone_size: few; v_call: TRBV3-1; cdr3_nt: TGTGCCAGCAGCCAAATGGGGGACACCGGGGAGCTGTTTTTT; cdr3_aa: CASSQMGDTGELFF
j_call: TRBJ1-1; d_call: NA; clone_size: few; v_call: TRBV6-2/TRBV6-3; cdr3_nt: TGTGCCAGAATAAACTCAGCGAACACTGAAGCTTTCTTT; cdr3_aa: CARINSANTEAFF
j_call: TRBJ2-1; d_call: NA; clone_size: NA; v_call: TRBV11-2; cdr3_nt: TGTGCCAGCAGCTTAGGTAGGGGACATCGTCCTACCTACAATGAGCAGTTCTTC; cdr3_aa: CASSLGRGHRPTYNEQFF
j_call: TRBJ1-5; d_call: NA; clone_size: many; v_call: TRBV7-2; cdr3_nt: TGTGCCAGCAGCTTTTCCAACAATCAGCCCCAGCATTTT; cdr3_aa: CASSFSNNQPQHF
j_call: TRBJ1-4; d_call: TRBD1; clone_size: many; v_call: TRBV20-1; cdr3_nt: TGCAGTGCTCGACAGGGGGATGAAAAACTGTTTTTT; cdr3_aa: CSARQGDEKLFF
j_call: TRBJ2-2; d_call: NA; clone_size: NA; v_call: TRBV28; cdr3_nt: TGTGCCAGCGAGTATCGTCGTGCCGGGGAGCTGTTTTTT; cdr3_aa: CASEYRRAGELFF
j_call: TRBJ2-5; d_call: TRBD2; clone_size: many; v_call: TRBV15; cdr3_nt: TGTGCCACCAGCAGGTTAGCGGGGGAACAAGAGACCCAGTACTTC; cdr3_aa: CATSRLAGEQETQYF
j_call: TRBJ2-1; d_call: NA; clone_size: few; v_call: TRBV7-2; cdr3_nt: TGTGCCAGCAGCTTAGGTGCGGGTTCCTACAATGAGCAGTTCTTC; cdr3_aa: CASSLGAGSYNEQFF
j_call: TRBJ1-5; d_call: NA; clone_size: few; v_call: TRBV4-3; cdr3_nt: TGCGCCAGCAGCCAGGCAACACTACAGCCCCAGCATTTT; cdr3_aa: CASSQATLQPQHF
j_call: TRBJ2-4; d_call: NA; clone_size: many; v_call: TRBV5-4; cdr3_nt: TGTGCCAGCAGCGATCGCTCCGGGACATTTGACATTCAGTACTTC; cdr3_aa: CASSDRSGTFDIQYF
j_call: TRBJ2-5; d_call: NA; clone_size: few; v_call: TRBV6-2/TRBV6-3; cdr3_nt: TGTGCCAGCAGTTCATTGACAGAAAGTCAAGAGACCCAGTACTTC; cdr3_aa: CASSSLTESQETQYF
j_call: TRBJ1-1; d_call: TRBD1; clone_size: NA; v_call: TRBV24-1; cdr3_nt: TGTGCCACCGAACCCACACAGGGGACTGAAGCTTTCTTT; cdr3_aa: CATEPTQGTEAFF
j_call: TRBJ1-1; d_call: NA; clone_size: NA; v_call: TRBV14; cdr3_nt: TGTGCCAGCAGCCAAGATGATAACAGTGAAGCTTTCTTT; cdr3_aa: CASSQDDNSEAFF
j_call: TRBJ2-4; d_call: NA; clone_size: NA; v_call: TRBV5-6; cdr3_nt: TGTGCCAGCAGCTTACCGTCTACCAAAAACATTCAGTACTTC; cdr3_aa: CASSLPSTKNIQYF
j_call: TRBJ2-1; d_call: NA; clone_size: NA; v_call: TRBV2; cdr3_nt: TGTGCCAGCCTTGCGGATTACAATGAGCAGTTCTTC; cdr3_aa: CASLADYNEQFF
j_call: TRBJ2-5; d_call: NA; clone_size: many; v_call: TRBV18; cdr3_nt: TGTGCCAGCTCACTCAAGGGTGCATCGGAGACCCAGTACTTC; cdr3_aa: CASSLKGASETQYF
j_call: TRBJ1-2; d_call: NA; clone_size: NA; v_call: TRBV4-3; cdr3_nt: TGCGCCAGCAGCCAGGGTCGCGGCTACACCTTC; cdr3_aa: CASSQGRGYTF
j_call: TRBJ2-7; d_call: NA; clone_size: few; v_call: TRBV7-9; cdr3_nt: TGTGCCAGCAGCCCCCAGGCGACCTACGAGCAGTACTTC; cdr3_aa: CASSPQATYEQYF
j_call: TRBJ2-1; d_call: NA; clone_size: NA; v_call: TRBV4-3; cdr3_nt: TGCGCCAGCAGCCAAGAAAGTGGGAATGAGCAGTTCTTC; cdr3_aa: CASSQESGNEQFF